A selection of T cell receptor beta chains follows, all from one sample in a study of CD8 T cells in Susac syndrome. MiXCR was run by TCRdb on the immunoSEQ multiplex PCR reads, yielding one entry per CDR3 protein. The profile shows about 430,000 distinct CDR3 sequences, more than 80% of them singletons. The material sequenced was CD8+ T cells from PBMCs. Every receptor here comes from a human donor with multiple sclerosis. Both conserved end residues are part of each CDR3. Each record gives: D gene, J gene, clone size, V gene, CDR3 protein, CDR3 DNA. D genes are given only for firm matches. Size is stated for part of the rows, as once, few or many counts, or as a class when the clone is expanded.

TRBD1 | TRBJ1-1 | NA | TRBV29-1 | CSVFPGQGKNTEAFF | TGCAGCGTTTTTCCGGGACAGGGGAAGAACACTGAAGCTTTCTTT
NA | TRBJ2-3 | NA | TRBV2 | CASSEYLAGRADTQYF | TGTGCCAGCAGTGAATACCTAGCCGGTAGAGCAGATACGCAGTATTTT
NA | TRBJ2-3 | NA | TRBV7-6 | CASSPARGGADTQYF | TGTGCCAGCAGCCCCGCCAGGGGTGGGGCAGATACGCAGTATTTT
NA | TRBJ1-1 | NA | TRBV12-3/TRBV12-4 | CASSNTGVGEAFF | TGTGCCAGCAGTAATACGGGGGTTGGTGAAGCTTTCTTT
TRBD1 | TRBJ2-2 | NA | TRBV6-5 | CASSYIGGEGHTGELFF | TGTGCCAGCAGTTATATAGGGGGCGAGGGTCACACCGGGGAGCTGTTTTTT
NA | TRBJ2-1 | NA | TRBV7-6 | CASSLLSGGGEQFF | TGTGCCAGCAGCTTACTCAGTGGTGGGGGTGAGCAGTTCTTC
NA | TRBJ1-1 | NA | TRBV6-1 | CASSEITANTEAFF | TGTGCCAGCAGTGAAATTACGGCGAACACTGAAGCTTTCTTT
TRBD1 | TRBJ2-6 | NA | TRBV5-1 | CASNPGTGSGANVLTF | TGCGCCAGCAATCCCGGGACAGGGTCTGGGGCCAACGTCCTGACTTTC
TRBD2 | TRBJ2-3 | NA | TRBV30 | CAWSLSGGTDTQYF | TGTGCCTGGAGTCTGAGCGGGGGCACAGATACGCAGTATTTT
TRBD1 | TRBJ1-1 | NA | TRBV4-1 | CASSKDTGQGFTEAFF | TGCGCCAGCAGTAAAGACACGGGACAGGGGTTCACTGAAGCTTTCTTT
NA | TRBJ2-7 | NA | TRBV20-1 | CSARDGGKSSYEQYF | TGCAGTGCTAGGGACGGCGGCAAAAGCTCCTACGAGCAGTACTTC
NA | TRBJ2-7 | NA | TRBV5-1 | CASSPQRRLDYEQYF | TGCGCCAGCAGCCCACAAAGACGGTTAGACTACGAGCAGTACTTC
TRBD2 | TRBJ2-1 | NA | TRBV11-2 | CASSLDGTSGRDEQFF | TGTGCCAGCAGCTTAGATGGTACTAGCGGCCGGGATGAGCAGTTCTTC
NA | TRBJ1-2 | NA | TRBV5-6 | CASRLSLNGYTF | TGTGCCAGCAGGCTTAGCCTGAATGGCTACACCTTC
NA | TRBJ1-2 | NA | TRBV7-9 | CASSLMDYGYTF | TGTGCCAGCAGCTTAATGGACTATGGCTACACCTTC
TRBD2 | TRBJ2-7 | NA | TRBV15 | CATGLTSGNSYEQYF | TGTGCCACCGGATTAACTAGCGGGAACTCCTACGAGCAGTACTTC
TRBD2 | TRBJ2-1 | NA | TRBV27 | CASRDGLADYNEQFF | TGTGCCAGCAGAGATGGACTAGCGGATTACAATGAGCAGTTCTTC
NA | TRBJ1-2 | NA | TRBV19 | CASTSTSLYGYTF | TGTGCCAGTACAAGTACTTCTCTATATGGCTACACCTTC
TRBD2 | TRBJ2-5 | NA | TRBV7-9 | CASSVREDWETQYF | TGTGCCAGCAGCGTCCGGGAGGATTGGGAGACCCAGTACTTC
TRBD1 | TRBJ1-1 | NA | TRBV6-1 | CASSERQGVMDTEAFF | TGTGCCAGCAGTGAACGGCAGGGGGTTATGGACACTGAAGCTTTCTTT
TRBD1 | TRBJ1-1 | NA | TRBV5-6 | CASSITGVTEAFF | TGTGCCAGCAGCATCACAGGGGTCACTGAAGCTTTCTTT
NA | TRBJ2-7 | NA | TRBV4-1 | CASRDASYEQYF | TGCGCCAGCCGGGACGCTTCCTACGAGCAGTACTTC
TRBD1 | TRBJ2-3 | NA | TRBV19 | CAVTSGTAADTQYF | TGTGCCGTCACCTCCGGGACAGCGGCAGATACGCAGTATTTT
TRBD2 | TRBJ2-1 | NA | TRBV4-1 | CASSPGGMAGGPHEQFF | TGCGCCAGCAGCCCTGGGGGGATGGCGGGAGGCCCACATGAGCAGTTCTTC
NA | TRBJ1-2 | NA | TRBV30 | CAWSAGISNYGYTF | TGTGCCTGGAGCGCAGGGATCTCTAACTATGGCTACACCTTC
TRBD2 | TRBJ2-3 | NA | TRBV29-1 | CSVQPGLAGADTQYF | TGCAGCGTCCAACCGGGACTAGCGGGAGCAGATACGCAGTATTTT
NA | TRBJ1-1 | NA | TRBV27 | CASSYDVGTEAFF | TGTGCCAGCAGCTATGACGTAGGCACTGAAGCTTTCTTT
NA | TRBJ2-3 | NA | TRBV6-4 | CASSVSPVGTDTQYF | TGTGCCAGCAGTGTCAGCCCAGTCGGAACAGATACGCAGTATTTT
TRBD1 | TRBJ2-7 | NA | TRBV5-1 | CASSLWGTDKSYEQYF | TGCGCCAGCAGCTTGTGGGGGACAGACAAATCCTACGAGCAGTACTTC
NA | TRBJ2-7 | once | TRBV12-3/TRBV12-4 | CASSPLGGPSYEQYF | TGTGCCAGCAGTCCCCTAGGGGGACCCTCCTACGAGCAGTACTTC
TRBD1 | TRBJ1-2 | NA | TRBV10-2 | CASSERQGANYGYTF | TGCGCCAGCAGTGAGAGACAGGGCGCTAACTATGGCTACACCTTC
TRBD1 | TRBJ2-4 | NA | TRBV27 | CASSFGGGQGKNIQYF | TGTGCCAGCAGTTTCGGGGGGGGACAGGGGAAAAACATTCAGTACTTC
NA | TRBJ1-4 | once | TRBV15 | CATNQRRTANEKLFF | TGTGCCACCAACCAGAGACGGACAGCTAATGAAAAACTGTTTTTT
NA | TRBJ2-4 | once | TRBV5-4 | CASSLVPSRGLAKNIQYF | TGTGCCAGCAGCTTGGTTCCCTCGAGGGGTCTAGCCAAAAACATTCAGTACTTC
NA | TRBJ2-3 | NA | TRBV27 | CASSLYGNPDTQYF | TGTGCCAGCAGTTTATATGGAAATCCCGATACGCAGTATTTT
TRBD1 | TRBJ1-2 | few | TRBV20-1 | CSASPRTGGELAGGYTF | TGCAGTGCTAGTCCTAGGACAGGGGGCGAGTTGGCGGGTGGCTACACCTTC
TRBD2 | TRBJ2-3 | NA | TRBV30 | CAWSGLAGGTDTQYF | TGTGCCTGGAGCGGACTAGCGGGGGGCACAGATACGCAGTATTTT
NA | TRBJ2-7 | NA | TRBV10-3 | CAISDSGTLLEQYF | TGTGCCATCAGTGATTCCGGGACATTATTGGAGCAGTACTTC
NA | TRBJ2-1 | NA | TRBV6-1 | CASRDFTPNEQFF | TGTGCCAGCAGGGACTTCACACCCAATGAGCAGTTCTTC
NA | TRBJ2-7 | NA | TRBV5-4 | CASSLGSIPYEQYF | TGTGCCAGCAGCTTGGGAAGTATTCCTTACGAGCAGTACTTC
NA | TRBJ1-1 | few | TRBV5-1 | CASSWDFTEAFF | TGCGCCAGCAGCTGGGACTTCACTGAAGCTTTCTTT
NA | TRBJ2-7 | once | TRBV19 | CASSITAQEVYEQYF | TGTGCCAGTAGTATCACAGCTCAGGAGGTCTACGAGCAGTACTTC
TRBD2 | TRBJ2-1 | NA | TRBV6-2/TRBV6-3 | CASSPAGAGGAYNEQFF | TGTGCCAGCAGCCCGGCTGGGGCGGGGGGGGCCTACAATGAGCAGTTCTTC
NA | TRBJ2-1 | NA | TRBV27 | CASSFPLLGQQFF | TGTGCCAGCAGTTTTCCCCTACTAGGACAGCAGTTCTTC
NA | TRBJ2-7 | NA | TRBV27 | CASSLSGYPYEQYF | TGTGCCAGCAGTTTATCGGGCTACCCCTACGAGCAGTACTTC
NA | TRBJ2-7 | NA | TRBV6-5 | CASSITGEASYEQYF | TGTGCCAGCAGCATCACAGGGGAGGCCTCCTACGAGCAGTACTTC
TRBD1 | TRBJ2-7 | NA | TRBV20-1 | CSARDGDRSYEQYF | TGCAGTGCTAGAGATGGGGACAGGTCCTACGAGCAGTACTTC
TRBD1 | TRBJ1-3 | NA | TRBV7-8 | CASSLVGQGEKNTIYF | TGTGCCAGCAGCTTAGTGGGACAGGGGGAAAAAAACACCATATATTTT
TRBD1 | TRBJ2-5 | once | TRBV7-9 | CASSNWDRETQYF | TGTGCCAGCAGCAATTGGGACAGAGAGACCCAGTACTTC
NA | TRBJ2-7 | NA | TRBV12-3/TRBV12-4 | CASSFQDYEQYF | TGTGCCAGCAGTTTCCAGGACTACGAGCAGTACTTC
NA | TRBJ1-2 | NA | TRBV5-6 | CASSLEPGLNYGYTF | TGTGCCAGCAGCTTGGAACCGGGACTGAACTATGGCTACACCTTC
NA | TRBJ2-2 | NA | TRBV6-1 | CASSTPDMNTGELFF | TGTGCCAGCAGTACCCCGGACATGAACACCGGGGAGCTGTTTTTT